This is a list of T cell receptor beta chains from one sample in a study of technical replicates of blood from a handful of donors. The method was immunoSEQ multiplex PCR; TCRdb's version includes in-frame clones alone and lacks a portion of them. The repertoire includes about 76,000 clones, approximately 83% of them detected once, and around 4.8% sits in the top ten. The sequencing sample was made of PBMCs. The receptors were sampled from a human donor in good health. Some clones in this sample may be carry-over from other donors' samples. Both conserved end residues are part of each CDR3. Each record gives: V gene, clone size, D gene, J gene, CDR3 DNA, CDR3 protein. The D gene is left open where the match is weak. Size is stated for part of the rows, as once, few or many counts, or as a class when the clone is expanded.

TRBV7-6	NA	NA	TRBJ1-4	TGTGCCAGCAGCAAAGACGGGATTGGTGAAAAACTGTTTTTT	CASSKDGIGEKLFF
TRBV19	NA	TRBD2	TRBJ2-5	TGTGCCAGTAGGCTCGAAGCGGGAGGGCCTAGGGAGACCCAGTACTTC	CASRLEAGGPRETQYF
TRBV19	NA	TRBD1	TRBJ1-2	TGTGCCAGTAGTTTGAAAGCGGGACAGGGGATCGACGGCTACACCTTC	CASSLKAGQGIDGYTF
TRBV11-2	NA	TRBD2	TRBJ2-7	TGTGCCAGCAGCTTACCGGGACTAGCGGGACGCTACGAGCAGTACTTC	CASSLPGLAGRYEQYF
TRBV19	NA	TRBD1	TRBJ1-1	TGTGCCAGTAGTACGACAGGGTTCCCTGAAGCTTTCTTT	CASSTTGFPEAFF
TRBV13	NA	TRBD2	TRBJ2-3	TGTGCCAGCAGCCCCCGACTAGCGGGGTTGGGCACAGATACGCAGTATTTT	CASSPRLAGLGTDTQYF
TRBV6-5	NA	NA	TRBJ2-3	TGTGCCAGCAGCAGTACCACAGATACGCAGTATTTT	CASSSTTDTQYF
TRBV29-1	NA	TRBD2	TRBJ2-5	TGCAGCGTTACGGGGGGACTGGAGACCCAGTACTTC	CSVTGGLETQYF
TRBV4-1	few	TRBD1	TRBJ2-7	TGCGCCAGCAGCCTCCGGACAGGGGGAACATACGAGCAGTACTTC	CASSLRTGGTYEQYF
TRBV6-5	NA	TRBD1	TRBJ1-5	TGTGCCAGCAGTTACAGGACAGGGGATCAGCCCCAGCATTTT	CASSYRTGDQPQHF
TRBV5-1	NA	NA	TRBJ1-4	TGCGCCAGCAGCCCGAAGGGACACGCCGCTCCAACTAATGAAAAACTGTTTTTT	CASSPKGHAAPTNEKLFF
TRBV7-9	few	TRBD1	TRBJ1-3	TGTGCCAGCAGCCCGACAGGGGCTGTCTCTGGAAACACCATATATTTT	CASSPTGAVSGNTIYF
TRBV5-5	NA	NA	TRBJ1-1	TGTGCCAGCAGCTTGGCAGGTAGAATAACTTTCTTT	CASSLAGRITFF
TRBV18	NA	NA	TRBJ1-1	TGTGCCAGCTCACCGCCGGACACAAACACTGAAGCTTTCTTT	CASSPPDTNTEAFF
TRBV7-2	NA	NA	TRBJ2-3	TGTGCCAGCAGCTTATTCGCAGATACGCAGTATTTT	CASSLFADTQYF
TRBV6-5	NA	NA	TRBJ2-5	TGTGCCAGCAGCTCCGGACTGTCGGGAGAGACCCAGTACTTC	CASSSGLSGETQYF
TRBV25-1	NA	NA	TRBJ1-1	TGTGCCAGCAGTGGCGGGTACACTGAAGCTTTCTTT	CASSGGYTEAFF
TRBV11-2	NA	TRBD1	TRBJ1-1	TGTGCCAGCAGCTTAGGCCGAGGGGGCTCCGGGAACACTGAAGCTTTCTTT	CASSLGRGGSGNTEAFF
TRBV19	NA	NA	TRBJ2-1	TGTGCCAGCACCGACATCTATGCTGAGCAGTTCTTC	CASTDIYAEQFF
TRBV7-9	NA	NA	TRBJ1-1	TGTGCCAGCAGGTTCTCCGGGACACTCACCACGAGGGACACTGAAGCTTTCTTT	CASRFSGTLTTRDTEAFF